The 14 T cell receptor beta chains below were found in one sample sequenced in a study of response to subunit inactivated influenza vaccine. TCRdb processed the RT-PCR reads anew with MiXCR; each CDR3 protein has one entry. The data show fewer than 700,000 distinct CDR3 sequences, 10% to 15% seen once. Source: PBMCs from blood, taken roughly 45 days after vaccination. The receptor source for this set is a man aged 50 to 60 who received an inactivated influenza vaccine.

This clonotype was seen a handful of times. The chain uses TRBV12-3 or TRBV12-4 and TRBJ2-1; D not resolved. V gave up 5 bases and J gave up 8 bases, with 13 bases separating them. The CDR3 is 13 amino acids. CDR3 sequence (DNA): TGTGCCAGCAGTCCACCTAATTCGGATGAGCAGTTCTTC. Amino acids: CASSPPNSDEQFF.

This chain joins TRBV6-2 or TRBV6-3 and TRBJ2-4, with 7 bases matching TRBD2. The CDR3 is 17 residues long. Looked up from germline, CDR1 is MNHEY and CDR2 is SVGEGT. J gave up 6 bases and V 2 bases, and 13 bases lay outside the gene matches. DNA for the CDR3: TGTGCCAGCAGTTACCTGGGAAGCGGGGCCGCCGGAAACATTCAGTACTTC. Translating gives CASSYLGSGAAGNIQYF.

This clonotype was detected a few times. J is TRBJ2-2 and V is TRBV5-1; D unresolved. CDR1 is SGHRS, CDR2 YFSETQ, per germline. Deletions cut 4 bases from V and 6 bases from J, with 10 bases between. The CDR3 runs to 13 residues. For the CDR3, the DNA is TGCGCCAGCAGCCCCAGCAGGTCCGGGGAGCTGTTTTTT. Translated: CASSPSRSGELFF.

This clonotype has a handful of counts. V gene TRBV6-2 or TRBV6-3 combines with J gene TRBJ2-3; 7 bases line up with TRBD1. This CDR3 contains 14 residues. The V and J ends lost 6 bases and 7 bases, in that order; junction bases with no gene match: 10. Germline loops: CDR1 MNHEY, CDR2 SVGEGT. As DNA, the CDR3 is TGTGCCAGCAGATTGGACAGGATGGGGTATACGCAGTATTTT. Translating gives CASRLDRMGYTQYF.

This clonotype was detected ten times or more. The junction shows a germline mismatch at one end, possibly a read error. The rearrangement uses TRBV12-3 or TRBV12-4 and TRBJ1-1; D not resolved. The CDR3 covers 13 residues. DNA for the CDR3: TGCGCCAGCAGCCTCAAAGAAAACACTGAAGCTTTCTTT. Amino acids: CASSLKENTEAFF.

The sample holds many counts of this clonotype. The V and J genes are TRBV12-3 or TRBV12-4 and TRBJ2-5, with D hard to call. The CDR3 covers 12 residues. The V end was cut by 5 bases, the J end by 3 bases, with 7 bases between. In DNA form, the CDR3 reads TGTGCCAGCAGTCCCCTCGAAGAGACCCAGTACTTC. Its translation is CASSPLEETQYF.

Only a few counts were recorded for this clonotype. The CDR3 nucleotides read TGTGCCAGCAGCCAAGCCGGGCGAGAAGCTTATCAGCCCCAGCATTTT. As protein: CASSQAGREAYQPQHF. The chain is built from TRBV4-2 and TRBJ1-5; no clear D. V lost 1 base, J lost 5 bases, and 15 bases lay in between. CDR3 length: 16 residues. Per the germline V gene, CDR1 is LGHNA and CDR2 is YNFKEQ.

This clonotype was recorded a few times. The V call is TRBV6-6, the J call TRBJ2-7, with unresolved D. CDR1 is MNHNY and CDR2 is SVGAGI in the germline V gene (reference sequence). V shed 8 bases and J shed 3 bases, with 5 bases lying between them. The CDR3 is made up of 10 amino acids. The CDR3 spells CASGYYEQYF. CDR3 coding DNA: TGTGCCAGCGGGTACTACGAGCAGTACTTC.

V usage is TRBV5-1 and J usage is TRBJ2-7; D unclear. CDR1 SGHRS and CDR2 YFSETQ come from the germline V gene. The V and J ends lost 0 bases and 5 bases respectively, with 12 bases between them. The CDR3 is 14 residues long. The CDR3 bases are TGCGCCAGCAGCTTGGGTTCGCCCAGTGACGAGCAGTACTTC. It translates to CASSLGSPSDEQYF.

The chain couples TRBV5-4 to TRBJ2-1, with 8 positions matching TRBD2. CDR1 is SGHNT, CDR2 YYREEE, per germline (reference sequence). This CDR3 region has 15 residues. With 4 bases clipped from V and 1 base from J, the junction kept 4 bases outside the gene matches. This CDR3 reads CASSNKRGSYNEQFF. CDR3 sequence (DNA): TGTGCCAGCAGCAATAAGCGGGGGTCCTACAATGAGCAGTTCTTC.

The V call is TRBV20-1, the J call TRBJ2-1; possibly TRBD1 for D (6 bases). The germline CDR1 and CDR2 sequences are DFQATT and SNEGSKA (reference sequence). Trimming removed 0 bases from V and 0 bases from J, with 12 bases in between. This CDR3 comprises 16 residues. DNA of the CDR3: TGCAGTGCTAGAGACGGGACACCCAGCTCCTACAATGAGCAGTTCTTC. This gives the protein CSARDGTPSSYNEQFF.

This chain uses TRBV2 with TRBJ2-2; 8 bases map to TRBD1. Germline V gives CDR1 SNHLY, CDR2 FYNNEI. The length of the CDR3 is 16 residues. The junction had 9 bases not matched to a gene; V was cut back by 5 bases and J by 4 bases. The CDR3 loop is CASSYRGERGTGELFF. The CDR3 coding sequence is TGTGCCAGCAGTTACAGGGGGGAACGGGGCACCGGGGAGCTGTTTTTT. The full variable domain, its missing parts supplied by reference TRBV2 and TRBJ2-2, is EPEVTQTPSHQVTQMGQEVILRCVPISNHLYFYWYRQILGQKVEFLVSFYNNEISEKSEIFDDQFSVERPDGSNFTLKIRSTKLEDSAMYFCASSYRGERGTGELFFGEGSRLTVL.

There are a few counts of this clonotype. The chain uses TRBV4-3 and TRBJ2-7; TRBD1 aligns across 8 bases. The CDR3 contains 15 residues. The J segment lost 7 bases and the V segment lost 0 bases, leaving 8 bases of the junction unmatched. Germline V lookup: CDR1 LGHNA, CDR2 YSLEER. CDR3 loop: CASSQEWQGAWEQYF. The CDR3 DNA sequence: TGCGCCAGCAGCCAAGAATGGCAGGGGGCATGGGAGCAGTACTTC.

This clonotype was counted a few times. This rearrangement joins TRBV6-2 or TRBV6-3 to TRBJ2-1, with TRBD2 matching over 8 bases. The CDR3 is made up of 14 amino acids. Trimming cost V 6 bases and J 5 bases; bases outside gene matches: 6. Germline-derived CDR1 and CDR2 are MNHEY and SVGEGT. The CDR3, as DNA: TGTGCCAGCAGCTTTCGGCGGGAGGACAATGAGCAGTTCTTC. Protein product: CASSFRREDNEQFF.